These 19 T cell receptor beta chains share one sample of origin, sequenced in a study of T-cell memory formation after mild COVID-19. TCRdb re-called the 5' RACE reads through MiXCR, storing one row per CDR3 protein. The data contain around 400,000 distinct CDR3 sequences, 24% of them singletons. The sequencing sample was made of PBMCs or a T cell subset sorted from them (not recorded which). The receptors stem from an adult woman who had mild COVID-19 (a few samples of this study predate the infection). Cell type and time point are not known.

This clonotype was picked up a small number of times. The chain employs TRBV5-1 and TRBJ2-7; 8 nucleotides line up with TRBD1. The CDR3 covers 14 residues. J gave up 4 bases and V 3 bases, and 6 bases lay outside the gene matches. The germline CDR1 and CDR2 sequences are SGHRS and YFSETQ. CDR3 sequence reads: CASSSRDRLYEQYF. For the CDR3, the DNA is TGCGCCAGCAGCTCCCGGGACAGGCTTTACGAGCAGTACTTC.

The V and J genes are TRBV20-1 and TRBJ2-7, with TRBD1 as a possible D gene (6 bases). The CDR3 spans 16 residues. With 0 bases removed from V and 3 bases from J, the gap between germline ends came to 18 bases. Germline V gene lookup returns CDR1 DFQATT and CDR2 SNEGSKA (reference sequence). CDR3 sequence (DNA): TGCAGTGCTAGAGATCCTGGGACAACCCTTTTCTACGAGCAGTACTTC. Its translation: CSARDPGTTLFYEQYF.

CDR3 coding DNA: TGTGCCAGCAGTTACTCGACAAGGCGGGGGGCCGCCTACGAGCAGTACTTC. Encoded protein: CASSYSTRRGAAYEQYF. The chain recombines TRBV6-6 with TRBJ2-7, with 8 bases lining up with TRBD2. Germline-derived CDR1 and CDR2 are MNHNY and SVGAGI (reference sequence). The V gene end was trimmed by 0 bases and the J gene end by 2 bases; junction bases not matched to a gene: 9. The CDR3 is 17 amino acids.

The chain's CDR3 is CASSLSTSQQFF. CDR3 sequence (DNA): TGTGCCAGCAGTTTATCGACATCCCAGCAGTTCTTC. The chain combines TRBV28 with TRBJ2-1; D not certain. Trimming stripped 1 base from V and 11 bases from J, with 9 bases between. Germline assignment: CDR1 MDHEN and CDR2 SYDVKM. The CDR3 has 12 amino acids.

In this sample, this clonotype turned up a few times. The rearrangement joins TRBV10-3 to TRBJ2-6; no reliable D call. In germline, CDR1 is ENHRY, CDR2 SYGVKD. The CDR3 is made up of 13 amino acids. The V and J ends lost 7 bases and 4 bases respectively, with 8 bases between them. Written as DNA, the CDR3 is TGTGCCATCACCCAGCCAGGGGCCAACGTCCTGACTTTC. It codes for CAITQPGANVLTF.

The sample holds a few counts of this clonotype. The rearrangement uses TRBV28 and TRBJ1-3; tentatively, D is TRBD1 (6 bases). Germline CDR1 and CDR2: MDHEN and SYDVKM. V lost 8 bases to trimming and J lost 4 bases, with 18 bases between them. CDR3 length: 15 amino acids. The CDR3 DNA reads TGTGCCAGCGAGAGGACAGCAAGAAAAGGAAACACCATATATTTT. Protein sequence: CASERTARKGNTIYF.

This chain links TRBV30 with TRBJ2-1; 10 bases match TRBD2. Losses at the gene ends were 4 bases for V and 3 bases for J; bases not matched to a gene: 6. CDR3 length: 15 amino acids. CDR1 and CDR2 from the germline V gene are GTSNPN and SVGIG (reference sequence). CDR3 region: CAWTRLAGFYNEQFF. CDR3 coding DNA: TGTGCCTGGACCCGACTAGCGGGCTTCTACAATGAGCAGTTCTTC.

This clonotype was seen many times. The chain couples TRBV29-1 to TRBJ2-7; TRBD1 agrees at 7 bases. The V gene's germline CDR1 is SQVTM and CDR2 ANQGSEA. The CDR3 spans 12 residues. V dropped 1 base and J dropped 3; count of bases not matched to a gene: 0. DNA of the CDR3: TGCAGCGTTGAAGGACAGGGCTACGAGCAGTACTTC. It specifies CSVEGQGYEQYF.

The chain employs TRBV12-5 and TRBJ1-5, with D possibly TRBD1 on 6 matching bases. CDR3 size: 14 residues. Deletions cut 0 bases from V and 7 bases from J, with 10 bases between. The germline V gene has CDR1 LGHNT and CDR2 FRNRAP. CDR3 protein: CASGLVTQGQPQHF. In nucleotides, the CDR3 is TGTGCTAGTGGTTTGGTCACTCAGGGGCAGCCCCAGCATTTT.

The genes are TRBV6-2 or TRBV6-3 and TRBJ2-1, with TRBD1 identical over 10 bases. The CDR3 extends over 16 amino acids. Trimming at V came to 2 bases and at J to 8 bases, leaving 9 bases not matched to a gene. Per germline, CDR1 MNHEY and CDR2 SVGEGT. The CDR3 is CASSYNGQGVMHEQFF. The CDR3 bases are TGTGCCAGCAGTTACAACGGACAGGGGGTAATGCATGAGCAGTTCTTC.

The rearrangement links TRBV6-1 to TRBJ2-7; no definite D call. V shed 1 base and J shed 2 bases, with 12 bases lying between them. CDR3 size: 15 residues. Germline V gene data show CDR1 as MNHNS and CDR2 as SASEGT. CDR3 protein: CASSEVSHRPYEQYF. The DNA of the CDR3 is TGTGCCAGCAGTGAAGTCTCCCACCGCCCCTACGAGCAGTACTTC.

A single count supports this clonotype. CDR3 region: CATSPTLSGTEAFF. The DNA for the CDR3 is TGTGCCACCAGCCCGACCCTTTCGGGCACTGAAGCTTTCTTT. This chain connects TRBV15 to TRBJ1-1; D uncertain. V was shortened by 5 bases and J by 4 bases, with 14 bases between the two germline ends. CDR3 length equals 14 residues. Germline V gene lookup returns CDR1 LNHNV and CDR2 YYDKDF (reference sequence).

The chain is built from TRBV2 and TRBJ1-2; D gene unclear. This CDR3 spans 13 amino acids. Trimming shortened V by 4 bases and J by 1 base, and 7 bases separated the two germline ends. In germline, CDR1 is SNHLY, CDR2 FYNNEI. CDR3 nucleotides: TGTGCCAGCAGTGTAGAGCTTAACTATGGCTACACCTTC. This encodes CASSVELNYGYTF.

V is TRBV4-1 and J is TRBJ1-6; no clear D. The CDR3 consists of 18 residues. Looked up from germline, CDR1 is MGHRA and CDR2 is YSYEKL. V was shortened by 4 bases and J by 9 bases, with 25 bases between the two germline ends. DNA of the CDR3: TGCGCCAGCAGCCCCTCTTCCTTAGACACCCTTTGGATTTCACCCCTCCACTTT. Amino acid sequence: CASSPSSLDTLWISPLHF.

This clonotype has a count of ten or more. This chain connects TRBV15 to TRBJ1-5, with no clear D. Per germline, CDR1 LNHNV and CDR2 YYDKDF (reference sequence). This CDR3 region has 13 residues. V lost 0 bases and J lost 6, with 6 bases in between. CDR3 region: CATSRERVQPQHF. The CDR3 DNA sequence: TGTGCCACCAGCAGAGAGAGAGTTCAGCCCCAGCATTTT.

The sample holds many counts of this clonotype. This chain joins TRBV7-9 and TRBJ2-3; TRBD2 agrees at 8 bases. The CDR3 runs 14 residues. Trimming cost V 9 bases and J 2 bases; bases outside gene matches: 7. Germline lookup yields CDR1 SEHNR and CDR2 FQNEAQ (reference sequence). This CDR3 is CASNSGGFTDTQYF. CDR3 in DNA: TGTGCCAGTAACAGCGGGGGATTCACAGATACGCAGTATTTT.

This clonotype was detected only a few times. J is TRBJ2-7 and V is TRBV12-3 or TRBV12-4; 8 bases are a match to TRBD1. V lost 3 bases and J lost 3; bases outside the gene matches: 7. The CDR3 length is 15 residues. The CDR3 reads CASSFSLGQVYEQYF. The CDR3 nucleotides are TGTGCCAGCAGTTTCTCTCTGGGACAGGTCTACGAGCAGTACTTC.

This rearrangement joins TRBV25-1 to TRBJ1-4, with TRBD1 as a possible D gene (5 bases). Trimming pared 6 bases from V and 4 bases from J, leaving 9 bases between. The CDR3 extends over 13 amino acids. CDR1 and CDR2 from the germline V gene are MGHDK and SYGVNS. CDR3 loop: CASRDSVNEKLFF. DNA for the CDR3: TGTGCCAGCAGAGACAGTGTTAATGAAAAACTGTTTTTT.

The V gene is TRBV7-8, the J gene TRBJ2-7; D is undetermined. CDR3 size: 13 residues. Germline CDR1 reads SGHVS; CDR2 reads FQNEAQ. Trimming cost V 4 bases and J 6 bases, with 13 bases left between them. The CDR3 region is CASSSWTASEQYF. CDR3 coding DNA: TGTGCCAGCAGCTCTTGGACGGCTTCCGAGCAGTACTTC.